This TCR beta chain was identified in a study of OX40 agonist ivuxolimab in advanced cancers. Between the trimmed V and J ends, which lost 1 base and 5 bases, there was a span of 13 bases. The CDR3 sequence is 15 residues long. The germline CDR1 and CDR2 sequences are SGHDN and FVKESK. Profiling relied on immunoSEQ multiplex PCR, and the TCRdb table lists in-frame clones only, not all of them. Of around 78,000 clones detected, 87% appear once; the ten largest clones hold less than 0.25%. The clonotype was recovered from an adult with an advanced solid tumor such as melanoma, head and neck, liver or kidney cancer. This rearrangement joins TRBV14 to TRBJ2-3; tentatively, D is TRBD2 (7 bases). Specimen: CD4+ or CD8+ T cells sorted from blood, collected in a trial of the OX40 agonist ivuxolimab. CDR3: CASSQAGGREDTQYF. CDR3 nucleotides: TGTGCCAGCAGCCAAGCCGGGGGGCGGGAAGATACGCAGTATTTT.